These 7 T cell receptor beta chains were sequenced from one sample in a study of CXCR3-negative and CXCR3-positive naive CD8 T cells (dated by TCRdb to the late 2010s). TCRdb shows the sequencer as NextSeq 550. The Human TCR Profiling Kit (MiLaboratory) was used to make UMI-labeled 5' RACE TRB cDNA libraries. Each CDR3 protein sequence appears as one entry after TCRdb reprocessed the reads, and no DNA is included. The table for this sample lists 100,000 to 150,000 distinct CDR3 sequences. Of the sample, just under 0.5% is held by the ten largest clones. The sample taken for sequencing was naive CXCR3- CD8+ T cells from blood. Explained via the paper, the cell subset or site label denotes: CD45RO-CCR7+CD27+CD95- naive CD8+ T cells lacking CXCR3 (TNR3-). The receptors here all came from a human donor in good health. Some clones in this sample may be carry-over from other donors' samples.

The chain is built from TRBV4-1 and TRBJ1-1. The CDR3 is made up of 17 amino acids. The germline CDR1 and CDR2 sequences are MGHRA and YSYEKL. The chain's CDR3 is CASSQPNYPTMNTEAFF.

This sequence joins TRBV5-6 and TRBJ2-1. Germline CDR1 SGHDT, CDR2 YYEEEE. The CDR3 length is 16 residues. This CDR3 is CASSSEAGGSYNEQFF. Looking up the rest from reference TRBV5-6 and TRBJ2-1 gives the full variable domain: DAGVTQSPTHLIKTRGQQVTLRCSPKSGHDTVSWYQQALGQGPQFIFQYYEEEERQRGNFPDRFSGHQFPNYSSELNVNALLLGDSALYLCASSSEAGGSYNEQFFGPGTRLTVL.

V usage is TRBV25-1 and J usage is TRBJ2-5. The CDR3 extends over 15 amino acids. CDR1 is MGHDK, CDR2 SYGVNS, per germline. This CDR3 is CASSRTETLQETQYF.

The rearrangement uses TRBV4-1 and TRBJ2-1. Germline loops: CDR1 MGHRA, CDR2 YSYEKL. CDR3 length: 15 residues. The CDR3 here is CASSQETRSYNEQFF.

V gene TRBV20-1 combines with J gene TRBJ2-3. From germline, CDR1 is DFQATT and CDR2 SNEGSKA (reference sequence). The CDR3 covers 12 residues. The CDR3 protein is CSARAYTDTQYF.

The chain is built from TRBV5-1 and TRBJ2-7; checking the TCRdb D call of TRBD1 is not possible without DNA. Germline CDR1 SGHRS, CDR2 YFSETQ. The CDR3 consists of 17 residues. The CDR3 sequence is CASSLASLSDRAYEQYF.

V and J are TRBV3-1 and TRBJ2-3; lacking DNA, the TRBD1 call made by TCRdb goes unchecked. Germline V gives CDR1 LGHDT, CDR2 YNNKEL (reference sequence). The CDR3 has 15 residues. The CDR3 sequence is CASSQDSPHTDTQYF.